The present T cell receptor beta chain was sequenced within a study of lung T cells in sarcoidosis with Löfgren's syndrome. This clonotype was seen repeatedly, ten times or more. Its specificity is unknown. The study, taken as a whole, reports: Shared TRAV12-1 and TRBV2 CDR3 motifs were reported across several patients. The most expanded V genes in Löfgren's patients were reportedly TRAV12-1 and TRBV2.

The CDR3 extends over 14 amino acids. Between the trimmed V and J ends, which lost 4 bases and 0 bases, there was a span of 8 bases. Per the germline V gene, CDR1 is LGHNA and CDR2 is YNFKEQ. One entry per CDR3 protein, called by TCRdb with MiXCR from the reads. This sample has about 19,000 distinct CDR3 sequences, with around 23% found just once. The rearrangement uses TRBV4-2 and TRBJ2-3; tentatively, D is TRBD2 (6 bases). Sample: CD4+ T cells from bronchoalveolar lavage. This TCR came from a human donor with sarcoidosis (Löfgren's syndrome or another form), or a control subject (not recorded which). This chain's CDR3 is CASSPGTSTDTQYF. The CDR3 DNA is TGTGCCAGCAGCCCCGGGACTAGCACAGATACGCAGTATTTT.